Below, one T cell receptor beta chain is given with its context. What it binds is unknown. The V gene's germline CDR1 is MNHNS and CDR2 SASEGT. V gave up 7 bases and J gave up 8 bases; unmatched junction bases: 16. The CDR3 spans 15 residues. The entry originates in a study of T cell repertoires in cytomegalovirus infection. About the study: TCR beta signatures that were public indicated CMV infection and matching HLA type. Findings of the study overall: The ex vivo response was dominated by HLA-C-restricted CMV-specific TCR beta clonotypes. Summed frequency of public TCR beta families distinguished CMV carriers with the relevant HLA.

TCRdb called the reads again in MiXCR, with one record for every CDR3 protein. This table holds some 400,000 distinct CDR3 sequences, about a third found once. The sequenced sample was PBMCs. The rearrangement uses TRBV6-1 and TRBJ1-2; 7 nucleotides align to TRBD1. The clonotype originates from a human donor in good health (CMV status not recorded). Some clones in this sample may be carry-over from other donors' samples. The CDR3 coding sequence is TGTGCCAGCACTCTTACCGGAAAGGGGGCGCTGGGCTACACCTTC. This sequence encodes CASTLTGKGALGYTF.